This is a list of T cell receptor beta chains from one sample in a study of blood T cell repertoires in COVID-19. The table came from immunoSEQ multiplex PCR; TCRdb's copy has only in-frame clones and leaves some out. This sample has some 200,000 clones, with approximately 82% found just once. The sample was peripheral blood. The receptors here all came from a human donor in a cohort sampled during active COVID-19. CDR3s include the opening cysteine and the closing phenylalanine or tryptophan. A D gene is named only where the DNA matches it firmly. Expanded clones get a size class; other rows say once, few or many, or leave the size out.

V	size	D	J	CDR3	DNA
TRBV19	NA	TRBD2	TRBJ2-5	CASSIEGPGLAGMAETQYF	TGTGCCAGTAGTATAGAGGGCCCGGGACTAGCGGGCATGGCGGAGACCCAGTACTTC
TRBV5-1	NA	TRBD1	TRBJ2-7	CASSNGQVGVEQYF	TGCGCCAGCAGCAACGGACAGGTGGGCGTCGAGCAGTACTTC
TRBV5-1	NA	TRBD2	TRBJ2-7	CASSSGLGPYEQYF	TGCGCCAGCAGCTCAGGACTAGGCCCCTACGAGCAGTACTTC
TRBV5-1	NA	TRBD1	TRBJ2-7	CASSSTGGEQYF	TGCGCCAGCAGCTCCACAGGGGGCGAGCAGTACTTC
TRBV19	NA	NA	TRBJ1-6	CASATREAHNSPLHF	TGTGCCAGTGCGACGCGGGAGGCCCATAATTCACCCCTCCACTTT
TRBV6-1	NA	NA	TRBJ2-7	CASSVIALRGRVYEQYF	TGTGCCAGCAGTGTTATCGCTTTGAGGGGGAGGGTCTACGAGCAGTACTTC
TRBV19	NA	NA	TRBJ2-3	CASSIPGGSDTQYF	TGTGCCAGTAGTATACCCGGTGGGAGTGATACGCAGTATTTT
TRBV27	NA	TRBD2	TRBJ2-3	CASSLWTSGSDTDTQYF	TGTGCCAGCAGTTTATGGACTAGCGGGAGCGACACAGATACGCAGTATTTT
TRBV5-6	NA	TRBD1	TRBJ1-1	CASSLQGAGTEAFF	TGTGCCAGCAGCTTGCAGGGGGCGGGCACTGAAGCTTTCTTT
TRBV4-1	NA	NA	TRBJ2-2	CASSRSVGGTGELFF	TGCGCCAGCAGCCGAAGCGTTGGTGGTACCGGGGAGCTGTTTTTT
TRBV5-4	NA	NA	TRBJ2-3	CASSLELHSTDTQYF	TGTGCCAGCAGCTTGGAATTACATAGCACAGATACGCAGTATTTT
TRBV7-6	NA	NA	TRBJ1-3	CASSLVIGTGNTIYF	TGTGCCAGCAGCTTAGTTATTGGCACTGGAAACACCATATATTTT
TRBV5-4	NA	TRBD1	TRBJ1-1	CASSLDQDRGRSFF	TGTGCCAGCAGCTTGGATCAGGACAGGGGGAGGTCTTTCTTT
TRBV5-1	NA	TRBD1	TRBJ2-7	CASSVRDRGYEQYF	TGCGCCAGCAGTGTCCGGGACAGGGGGTACGAGCAGTACTTC
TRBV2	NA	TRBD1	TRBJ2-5	CASRREQGKTQYF	TGTGCCAGCAGGCGCGAACAGGGGAAGACCCAGTACTTC
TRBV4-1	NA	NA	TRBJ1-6	CASSPTLPSSYNSPLHF	TGCGCCAGCAGCCCAACTCTACCGAGCTCCTATAATTCACCCCTCCACTTT
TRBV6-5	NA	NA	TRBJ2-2	CASSYSRQDPTGELFF	TGTGCCAGCAGTTACTCGAGACAGGACCCCACCGGGGAGCTGTTTTTT
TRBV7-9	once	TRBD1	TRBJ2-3	CASSRRGQGTDTQYF	TGTGCCAGCAGCCGACGGGGACAGGGCACAGATACGCAGTATTTT
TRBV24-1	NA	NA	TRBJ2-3	CATSEPSAHRSTDTQYF	TGTGCCACCAGTGAACCCAGCGCGCACCGCTCCACAGATACGCAGTATTTT
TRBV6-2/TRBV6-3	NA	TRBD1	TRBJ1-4	CASSSGGTTNEKLFF	TGTGCCAGCAGTTCAGGGGGCACGACTAATGAAAAACTGTTTTTT
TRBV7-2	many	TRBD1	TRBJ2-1	CASSLDGTGYFNEQFF	TGTGCCAGCAGCTTAGACGGGACAGGGTATTTCAATGAGCAGTTCTTC
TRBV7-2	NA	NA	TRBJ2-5	CASSSPGQRETQYF	TGTGCCAGCAGCAGCCCCGGACAGAGGGAGACCCAGTACTTC
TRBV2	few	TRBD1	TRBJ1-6	CASSPSGTGNSPLHF	TGTGCCAGCAGCCCTTCCGGGACAGGGAATTCACCCCTCCACTTT
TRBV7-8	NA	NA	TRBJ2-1	CASSPEASVYNEQFF	TGTGCCAGCAGCCCAGAGGCTAGCGTATACAATGAGCAGTTCTTC